This T cell receptor (beta chain) was captured in a study of blood T cell repertoires in COVID-19 (TCRdb year 2020). At the level of the whole study: Samples covering the acute and convalescent phases of COVID-19 were provided by collaborators in the United States, Italy and Spain. The prospective study material was composed of cDNA or gDNA derived from T cells, B-cell-depleted T cells, or PBMCs. Deeply sampled blood TCRbeta repertoires from subjects exposed to, actively infected with, or recovered from COVID-19 were included in the dataset. The repertoires were released in a freely available public database intended as a resource for research on the immune response to SARS-CoV-2. Samples were obtained from the ongoing ImmuneRACE study (first 160 participants) and from about 1,300 subjects provided by 6 global collaborators. Nearly every sample came with metadata listing a de-identified subject ID, COVID-19 status, age in years and sex. Where available, HLA class I and class II types were obtained from metadata supplied by the sample provider rather than from assay-based typing.

Comments on this clone: It lacks a known antigen. Base qualities were left out, and no much larger clone turns up one base away.

V has 4 bases trimmed and J has 4 bases trimmed; junction bases matching no gene number 13. The germline V gene supplies CDR1 LGHNA and CDR2 YNFKEQ. Including the terminal cysteine and phenylalanine, the CDR3 comprises 17 residues. The DNA shown is the 51-base CDR3, in frame from base 1. Beyond this particular receptor, the publication reports: How much clinical and demographic metadata was included differed by source and by participant, and the metadata was provided uncurated.

The immunoSEQ Assay, a bias-controlled multiplex PCR, was used to amplify TCRbeta CDR3 regions from genomic DNA. Per the source publication's procedure: Nucleated cell counts per sample were estimated from amplification of reference gene primers within the assay. Sequence reads were collapsed and filtered to measure the absolute abundance of every unique TCRbeta CDR3 rearrangement. For each sample, productive Simpson clonality was calculated by taking the square root of Simpson's diversity index across productive rearrangements. The table comes from immuneACCESS by way of TCRdb, which keeps in-frame sequences with V and J called. Part of the clones is missing from these tables; in studies checked, under half for an unresolved V gene and the rest for unknown reasons. That table gives V, J and clone size, and the DNA gave D and trimming. This sample gives about 15,000 clones in total; roughly nine tenths of them show up just once. Around a sixth of the sample goes to the ten largest clones.

Collaborating institutions collected whole blood in K2EDTA tubes following their own protocols. For TCRbeta analysis, collaborators shipped samples in one of three forms: frozen whole blood, isolated PBMCs, or DNA extracted from either of those sample types. The chain couples TRBV4-2 to TRBJ2-1; 7 nucleotides in the junction match TRBD2. The sample was peripheral blood. The origin of this receptor is a human donor with active COVID-19. The donor label of this sample is uncertain. The DNA sequence follows: TGTGCCAGCAGCCTATACCCCCCGGGCGGGGGTTACAATGAGCAGTTCTTC. This codes for CASSLYPPGGGYNEQFF.